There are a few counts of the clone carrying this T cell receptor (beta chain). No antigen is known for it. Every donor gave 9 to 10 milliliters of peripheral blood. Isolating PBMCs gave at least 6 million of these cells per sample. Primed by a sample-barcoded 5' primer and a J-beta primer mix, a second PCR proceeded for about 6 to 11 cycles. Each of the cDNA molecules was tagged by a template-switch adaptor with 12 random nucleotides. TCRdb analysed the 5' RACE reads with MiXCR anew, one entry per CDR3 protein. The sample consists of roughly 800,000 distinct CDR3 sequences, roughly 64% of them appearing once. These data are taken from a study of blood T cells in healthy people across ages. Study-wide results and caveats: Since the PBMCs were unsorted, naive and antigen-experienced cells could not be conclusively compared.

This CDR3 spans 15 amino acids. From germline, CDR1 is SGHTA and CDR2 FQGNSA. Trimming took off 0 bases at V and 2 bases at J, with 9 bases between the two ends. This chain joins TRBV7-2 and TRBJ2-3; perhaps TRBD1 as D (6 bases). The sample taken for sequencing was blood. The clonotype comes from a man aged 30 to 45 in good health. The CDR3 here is CASSLAGAYTDTQYF. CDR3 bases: TGTGCCAGCAGCTTAGCGGGGGCCTACACAGATACGCAGTATTTT.